These T cell receptor beta chains were read from a single sample in a study of T-cell reconstitution after alpha-beta-depleted transplantation in children. TCRdb ran MiXCR on the PCR reads and lists one entry per CDR3 protein. The sample holds approximately 150,000 distinct CDR3 sequences; 8% to 10% are singletons and the top ten take approximately 18%. The material sequenced was PBMCs, mostly from graft donor cells, taken 180 days after TCRalphabeta/CD19-depleted stem cell transplant. These TCRs come from a female patient between 2 and 15 years old who had a stem cell transplant for congenital amegakaryocytic thrombocytopenia, so the T cells may come from the graft donor. CDR3s leave out the opening cysteine and the closing phenylalanine or tryptophan. Each record gives: clone size, V gene, J gene, D gene, CDR3 protein. The D gene is left open where the match is weak. Part of the rows lack a size; the others show once, few, many or a class for expanded clones.

size: few; V: TRBV5-1; J: TRBJ2-5; D: TRBD2; CDR3: ASSPTTSTETQY
size: many; V: TRBV5-1; J: TRBJ1-6; D: NA; CDR3: ASSRGLLSPLH
size: many; V: TRBV20-1; J: TRBJ2-1; D: TRBD2; CDR3: SAPGLAGGHSYNEQF
size: many; V: TRBV12-3/TRBV12-4; J: TRBJ2-7; D: NA; CDR3: ASSSLRGWDSYEQY
size: few; V: TRBV5-1; J: TRBJ1-1; D: NA; CDR3: ASSHRDPNTEAF
size: medium-sized; V: TRBV29-1; J: TRBJ2-3; D: NA; CDR3: SVGLDGSSTDTQY
size: many; V: TRBV7-6; J: TRBJ2-7; D: NA; CDR3: ASSLARSSEQY
size: many; V: TRBV12-3/TRBV12-4; J: TRBJ1-4; D: NA; CDR3: ASSFRGLREKLF
size: many; V: TRBV12-3/TRBV12-4; J: TRBJ1-1; D: NA; CDR3: ASSKDPEHEAF
size: NA; V: TRBV12-3/TRBV12-4; J: TRBJ2-7; D: TRBD2; CDR3: ASSLPHTSGGEQY
size: few; V: TRBV5-1; J: TRBJ2-3; D: NA; CDR3: ASSLGLAQTADTQY
size: NA; V: TRBV11-2; J: TRBJ2-5; D: NA; CDR3: ASSVAVPQETQY
size: many; V: TRBV5-1; J: TRBJ2-7; D: TRBD1; CDR3: ASSLDTGGNYEQY
size: many; V: TRBV7-2; J: TRBJ2-7; D: NA; CDR3: ASSPSAGRALD
size: many; V: TRBV11-1; J: TRBJ1-3; D: NA; CDR3: ASSLASMGARTGNTIY
size: many; V: TRBV28; J: TRBJ2-3; D: TRBD2; CDR3: ASSRLVAGADTDTQY
size: many; V: TRBV4-2; J: TRBJ2-1; D: TRBD2; CDR3: ASSQTGLAGTMQQF
size: many; V: TRBV5-1; J: TRBJ1-2; D: NA; CDR3: ASVLNPGGRASYT
size: many; V: TRBV7-9; J: TRBJ2-1; D: NA; CDR3: ASSPTSGAYNEQF
size: NA; V: TRBV5-1; J: TRBJ2-6; D: NA; CDR3: ASSGPGSSGANVLT
size: NA; V: TRBV10-3; J: TRBJ2-7; D: NA; CDR3: AIRDDLERGEQY
size: many; V: TRBV7-2; J: TRBJ2-1; D: NA; CDR3: ASSLFSLNEQF
size: NA; V: TRBV12-3/TRBV12-4; J: TRBJ1-2; D: NA; CDR3: ASSLYREWGYP